The sample holds many counts of the clone carrying this T cell receptor (beta chain). No antigen is known for it. The CDR3 contains 16 residues. V dropped 7 bases and J dropped 3 bases, with 18 bases sitting between them. Unique molecular identifiers were used in preparing the TCRbeta library. TCRdb re-called the PCR reads with MiXCR, one entry per CDR3 protein. The sample holds fewer than 550,000 distinct CDR3 sequences, 10% seen once. These data are taken from a study of T-cell reconstitution after alpha-beta-depleted transplantation in children. Points from the study as a whole: T cells produced anew were the main source of T-cell counts and diversity one year after transplant. The origin of high day-60 TCRbeta diversity in some patients lay in surviving recipient T cells and thymic progenitors. There were reportedly several hundred expanded graft clones from which alpha-beta T cells came about two months after transplant.

The rearrangement uses TRBV12-3 or TRBV12-4 and TRBJ1-4; D perhaps matches TRBD1 (5 bases). This receptor was taken from a child aged 2 to 10 with inherited bone marrow failure, due to receive a stem cell transplant. The source material was PBMCs, sampled before TCRalphabeta/CD19-depleted stem cell transplant. The CDR3 is CASISSPGPSNEKLFF. CDR3 DNA: TGTGCCAGCATCTCCTCTCCGGGACCGTCTAATGAAAAACTGTTTTTT.